Presented here are 17 T cell receptor beta chains from one specimen sequenced in a study of cytomegalovirus exposure and HLA in healthy donors. Researchers ran the PCR with 60 Vbeta and 13 Jbeta primers. Using immunoSEQ multiplex PCR, the repertoire was profiled, and TCRdb retains in-frame clones only, with some absent. Among approximately 140,000 clones listed, approximately 82% were seen once. Sequencing was done on a sample of PBMCs. The receptors shown here come from a woman aged 40 to 50 in good health and CMV-seronegative.

This rearrangement joins TRBV27 to TRBJ2-1; a weak D match, TRBD2 (5 bases). CDR1 is MNHEY and CDR2 is SMNVEV in the germline V gene (reference sequence). Trimming shortened V by 3 bases and J by 2 bases, and 11 bases separated the two germline ends. The CDR3 has 15 residues. The CDR3 DNA reads as TGTGCCAGCAGTTTTAAAGCGGACCCCTACAATGAGCAGTTCTTC. Amino acids: CASSFKADPYNEQFF.

The chain joins TRBV6-4 to TRBJ1-2, with D maybe TRBD1 (5 bases). The CDR3 extends over 15 amino acids. Deletions cut 3 bases from V and 4 bases from J, with 15 bases between. Germline V gene data show CDR1 as MRHNA and CDR2 as SNTAGT. The CDR3 protein is CASSEQGNAVYGYTF. The DNA of the CDR3 is TGTGCCAGCAGTGAGCAGGGTAATGCGGTCTATGGCTACACCTTC.

As DNA, the CDR3 is TGTGCCAGCAGCCAAGATCCCCACAGATTCTCTGGAAACACCATATATTTT. It yields the protein CASSQDPHRFSGNTIYF. The chain recombines TRBV4-2 with TRBJ1-3; D not resolved. The CDR3 loop spans 17 amino acids. The germline V and J ends were trimmed by 0 bases and 0 bases, with 12 bases remaining between them. The germline CDR1 and CDR2 sequences are LGHNA and YNFKEQ.

This clone was seen a single time. The chain has TRBV2 and TRBJ1-1, with D unclear. V was pared by 0 bases and J by 5 bases, with 13 bases between. CDR1 is SNHLY, CDR2 FYNNEI, per germline. The CDR3 consists of 15 residues. The CDR3 region has the DNA TGTGCCAGCAGTGAAGCAGCCGCCTCGCCAACTGAAGCTTTCTTT. It specifies CASSEAAASPTEAFF.

The V call is TRBV19, the J call TRBJ1-2, with 7 bases fitting TRBD1. Germline CDR1 LNHDA, CDR2 SQIVND (reference sequence). V lost 5 bases to trimming and J lost 2 bases; unmatched junction nucleotides: 5. The CDR3 has 14 residues. The CDR3 DNA reads TGTGCCAGTAGTGGACCGGGACAGAACTATGGCTACACCTTC. Encoded protein: CASSGPGQNYGYTF.

The rearrangement links TRBV9 to TRBJ2-3, with D unclear. Trimming left V 0 bases short and J 2 bases short, with 13 bases between. The germline gives CDR1 SGDLS, CDR2 YYNGEE. This CDR3 spans 16 amino acids. The CDR3 region has the DNA TGTGCCAGCAGCGTAGACGGCATGAGCGTCACAGATACGCAGTATTTT. Residues: CASSVDGMSVTDTQYF.

This chain joins TRBV30 and TRBJ1-1, with D maybe TRBD1 (5 bases). Germline V gene sequence: CDR1 GTSNPN, CDR2 SVGIG (reference sequence). V gave up 0 bases and J gave up 2 bases, with 7 bases separating them. There are 13 residues in the CDR3. The CDR3 coding sequence is TGTGCCTGGAGTGTACAGGAAAACACTGAAGCTTTCTTT. Its protein is CAWSVQENTEAFF.

This clone appeared once. The rearrangement uses TRBV4-2 and TRBJ2-1; a weak D match, TRBD2 (6 bases). CDR1 LGHNA and CDR2 YNFKEQ come from the germline V gene. Trimming took off 1 base at V and 4 bases at J, with 11 bases between the two ends. This CDR3 has 15 amino acids. As DNA, the CDR3 is TGTGCCAGCAGCCAAGGGTCTAGCGTGTACAATGAGCAGTTCTTC. It specifies CASSQGSSVYNEQFF.

The chain combines TRBV4-3 with TRBJ2-1, with D tentatively TRBD2 (6 bases). The CDR3 consists of 13 residues. Deletions cut 0 bases from V and 14 bases from J, with 14 bases between. CDR1 and CDR2 from the germline V gene are LGHNA and YSLEER. The CDR3 loop reads CASSQEEGSGEFF. In DNA, the CDR3 is TGCGCCAGCAGCCAAGAGGAGGGCTCGGGAGAGTTCTTC.

The gene calls are TRBV6-5 and TRBJ2-2, with D possibly matching TRBD2 (6 bases). The CDR3 has 15 amino acids. Germline V gives CDR1 MNHEY, CDR2 SVGAGI. V was clipped by 7 bases and J by 4 bases, with 16 bases between them. As DNA, the CDR3 is TGTGCCAGCATAGGTAGAGGGAGGAGCACCGGGGAGCTGTTTTTT. Encoded protein: CASIGRGRSTGELFF.

Comment on this clone: The same CDR3 is also encoded by other DNA sequences in this sample. The chain couples TRBV5-1 to TRBJ2-5; 10 nucleotides match TRBD2. This CDR3 comprises 13 residues. The J segment lost 5 bases and the V segment lost 2 bases, leaving 0 bases of the junction unmatched. The germline V gene encodes CDR1 SGHRS and CDR2 YFSETQ. The CDR3 is CASSLAGGETQYF. CDR3 nucleotide sequence: TGCGCCAGCAGCTTAGCGGGAGGGGAGACCCAGTACTTC.

The chain employs TRBV11-3 and TRBJ2-1, with 10 bases that match TRBD2. Germline-derived CDR1 and CDR2 are SGHNT and YENEEA. CDR3 length: 18 amino acids. Trimming cost V 1 base and J 0 bases; bases outside gene matches: 6. This CDR3 is CASSLGVSGRPSYNEQFF. CDR3 nucleotides: TGTGCCAGCAGCTTAGGGGTTAGCGGGAGGCCCTCCTACAATGAGCAGTTCTTC.

V usage is TRBV5-4 and J usage is TRBJ2-1; 8 bases fit TRBD1. Germline CDR1 reads SGHNT; CDR2 reads YYREEE (reference sequence). V lost 2 bases and J lost 5; bases outside the gene matches: 3. The CDR3 contains 14 residues. Here the CDR3 DNA reads TGTGCCAGCAGCTTACAGGGGGACCACAATGAGCAGTTCTTC. It yields the protein CASSLQGDHNEQFF.

A single count supports this clone. The J gene is TRBJ2-2, the V gene TRBV19; no reliable D call. V lost 7 bases, J lost 7 bases, and 10 bases lay in between. This CDR3 contains 12 residues. The germline CDR1 and CDR2 sequences are LNHDA and SQIVND (reference sequence). The CDR3 bases are TGTGCCAGTACCCCGGCAGGCGGGGAGCTGTTTTTT. Its translation: CASTPAGGELFF. Full variable domain (outside the CDR3, taken from reference TRBV19 and TRBJ2-2): DGGITQSPKYLFRKEGQNVTLSCEQNLNHDAMYWYRQDPGQGLRLIYYSQIVNDFQKGDIAEGYSVSREKKESFPLTVTSAQKNPTAFYLCASTPAGGELFFGEGSRLTVL.

The chain employs TRBV30 and TRBJ2-7; TRBD2 is a possible D gene (6 bases). This CDR3 is 14 amino acids long. Trimming pared 5 bases from V and 2 bases from J, leaving 16 bases between. Germline loops: CDR1 GTSNPN, CDR2 SVGIG (reference sequence). CDR3 nucleotides: TGTGCCTGGTCCTTAGGAGGGGCCACCTACGAGCAGTACTTC. Encoded protein: CAWSLGGATYEQYF.

This sequence joins TRBV5-5 and TRBJ2-5, with D uncertain. The CDR3 is 13 amino acids. V lost 2 bases, J lost 3 bases, and 8 bases lay in between. Germline CDR1 SGHKS, CDR2 YYEKEE (reference sequence). CDR3 region: CASSFAREETQYF. The CDR3 nucleotides read TGTGCCAGCAGCTTCGCCCGGGAAGAGACCCAGTACTTC.

In this sample, this clone turned up a few times. This chain connects TRBV15 to TRBJ2-1; TRBD2 agrees at 7 bases. CDR3 size: 12 residues. CDR1 is LNHNV and CDR2 is YYDKDF in the germline V gene (reference sequence). V gave up 5 bases and J gave up 7 bases; unmatched junction bases: 2. The CDR3 region has the DNA TGTGCCACCAGCGGGGGGGGTAATGAGCAGTTCTTC. Amino acids: CATSGGGNEQFF.